These 28 T cell receptor beta chains share one sample of origin, sequenced in a study of radiation and T cells in renal cell carcinoma. The time point: baseline pretreatment blood. Treatment meaning: 15 Gy SBRT to primary tumor, nephrectomy 4 weeks later. Here immunoSEQ multiplex PCR was the method, and the copy in TCRdb shows in-frame clones only, minus some. The sample shows about 150,000 clones, roughly nine tenths of them seen only once. The sample in question was blood, obtained from a patient whose treatment included radiotherapy and nephrectomy. Receptors originate from a woman in her seventies with renal cell carcinoma.

The chain is built from TRBV6-1 and TRBJ1-2, with a tentative D call TRBD1 (6 bases). This CDR3 has 14 residues. Germline CDR1 and CDR2: MNHNS and SASEGT. Trimming left V 2 bases short and J 2 bases short, with 9 bases between. In nucleotides, the CDR3 is TGTGCCAGCAGTGAAAGGGACACCAACTATGGCTACACCTTC. This translates into CASSERDTNYGYTF.

The rearrangement uses TRBV27 and TRBJ2-7; a possible D gene is TRBD2 (6 bases). V was shortened by 1 base and J by 2 bases, with 12 bases between the two germline ends. The CDR3 sequence is 15 residues long. Germline V gene lookup returns CDR1 MNHEY and CDR2 SMNVEV (reference sequence). CDR3 sequence: CASSLFQTRTYEQYF. The DNA of the CDR3 is TGTGCCAGCAGTTTATTTCAGACTAGAACCTACGAGCAGTACTTC.

This clone was recorded once. This chain links TRBV5-8 with TRBJ1-1; D unclear. The CDR3 spans 17 residues. Germline V gives CDR1 SGHTS, CDR2 YDEGEE. Trimming removed 1 base at V and 4 bases at J, with 20 bases between. The CDR3 bases are TGTGCCAGCAGCTTGAGTGGTTTGGGGAGGATTGGCACTGAAGCTTTCTTT. Protein sequence: CASSLSGLGRIGTEAFF.

Concerning this clone: One end of the junction varies from germline; a read error may be responsible. J is TRBJ2-1 and V is TRBV11-3; D unclear. The germline V gene has CDR1 SGHNT and CDR2 YENEEA. The CDR3 sequence is 11 residues long. CDR3 protein: CASSLDNEQFF. The CDR3 DNA reads TGTGCCAGCAGCCTAGACAATGAGCAGTTCTTC.

The chain uses TRBV7-3 and TRBJ2-7; D assignment may be TRBD1 or TRBD2 (5 bases each). V was clipped by 1 base and J by 6 bases, with 13 bases between them. In germline, CDR1 is SGHTA, CDR2 FQGTGA. The CDR3 has 14 amino acids. This chain's CDR3 is CASSLNSGPGEQYF. The CDR3, as DNA: TGTGCCAGCAGCTTAAATTCGGGGCCGGGCGAGCAGTACTTC.

Details on this clone: Its ends do not fully match the called genes, so a read error is possible. The rearrangement links TRBV7-7 to TRBJ2-3; 12 bases match TRBD2. This CDR3 contains 18 residues. The germline gives CDR1 SSHAT, CDR2 FNYEAQ (reference sequence). CDR3 nucleotides: TGTGCTAGCAGCCTACGACTAGCGGGGGCGTCGGGGGCAGATACGCAGTATTTT. Translated: CASSLRLAGASGADTQYF.

The chain links TRBV18 to TRBJ1-2; 7 positions match TRBD1. J was trimmed by 4 bases and V by 2 bases; bases with no gene match: 10. Per germline, CDR1 KGHSH and CDR2 LQKENI. This CDR3 is built from 16 residues. The CDR3 coding sequence is TGTGCCAGCTCACCAAACCGGGACAGTGTTGCCTATGGCTACACCTTC. Protein: CASSPNRDSVAYGYTF.

This clone was detected only a few times. The chain uses TRBV13 and TRBJ1-1, with D perhaps TRBD1 (6 bases). Per germline, CDR1 PRHDT and CDR2 FYEKMQ (reference sequence). This CDR3 region has 13 residues. Trimming cost V 2 bases and J 4 bases, with 8 bases left between them. In DNA form, the CDR3 reads TGTGCCAGCAGCTTAACAGGGTTCACTGAAGCTTTCTTT. The encoded protein is CASSLTGFTEAFF.

The chain carries TRBV30 and TRBJ1-1; possible D gene TRBD1, 5 bases. CDR1 is GTSNPN, CDR2 SVGIG, per germline (reference sequence). The CDR3 has 15 amino acids. V lost 2 bases and J lost 1, with 14 bases in between. CDR3 nucleotides: TGTGCCTGGAGTCCCCTCCTCCAGGGGAACACTGAAGCTTTCTTT. Protein product: CAWSPLLQGNTEAFF.

This clone was detected only a few times. This chain joins TRBV19 and TRBJ1-4; 10 positions agree with TRBD1. V shed 9 bases, J shed 5 bases, and the junction held 9 bases outside the gene matches. The germline CDR1 and CDR2 sequences are LNHDA and SQIVND (reference sequence). The CDR3 spans 15 residues. CDR3 nucleotides: TGTGCCAGCACTACCCCGGGACAGGGGAATGAAAAACTGTTTTTT. The encoded protein is CASTTPGQGNEKLFF.

This rearrangement joins TRBV5-1 to TRBJ2-3; tentatively, D is TRBD2 (6 bases). Trimming shortened V by 0 bases and J by 0 bases, and 14 bases separated the two germline ends. This CDR3 is built from 17 residues. CDR1 is SGHRS and CDR2 is YFSETQ in the germline V gene. CDR3 amino acids: CASSLALRGPSTDTQYF. The CDR3 coding sequence is TGCGCCAGCAGCTTGGCTTTGCGGGGTCCTAGCACAGATACGCAGTATTTT.

This clone is a singleton in its sample. The V gene is TRBV2, the J gene TRBJ2-3; 11 bases are a match to TRBD2. J lost 4 bases, V lost 8 bases, and 14 bases had no gene match. CDR1 SNHLY and CDR2 FYNNEI come from the germline V gene. This CDR3 comprises 17 residues. CDR3 bases: TGTGCCAGCCACTCCCCGCCTACTAGCGGGGGTGCAGATACGCAGTATTTT. Translated, it gives CASHSPPTSGGADTQYF. The full variable domain, with the rest looked up from reference TRBV2 and TRBJ2-3, is EPEVTQTPSHQVTQMGQEVILRCVPISNHLYFYWYRQILGQKVEFLVSFYNNEISEKSEIFDDQFSVERPDGSNFTLKIRSTKLEDSAMYFCASHSPPTSGGADTQYFGPGTRLTVL.

This sequence joins TRBV6-5 and TRBJ2-2; TRBD2 matches at 8 bases. This CDR3 region has 14 residues. V lost 7 bases and J lost 5; bases outside the gene matches: 6. Germline V lookup: CDR1 MNHEY, CDR2 SVGAGI. The CDR3 DNA reads TGTGCCAGCAATCGGGGGGGACGGACCGGGGAGCTGTTTTTT. Protein: CASNRGGRTGELFF.

The chain links TRBV6-4 to TRBJ2-2; a possible D gene is TRBD2 (6 bases). Trimming left V 2 bases short and J 3 bases short, with 16 bases between. Germline values: CDR1 MRHNA, CDR2 SNTAGT. CDR3 length equals 17 residues. CDR3 loop: CASSDTRSSADTGELFF. As DNA, the CDR3 is TGTGCCAGCAGTGACACCCGGTCTAGCGCAGACACCGGGGAGCTGTTTTTT.

V usage is TRBV30 and J usage is TRBJ2-5; D is perhaps TRBD2 (5 bases). In germline, CDR1 is GTSNPN, CDR2 SVGIG (reference sequence). Trimming left V 4 bases short and J 4 bases short, with 13 bases between. The CDR3 runs 13 residues. Written as DNA, the CDR3 is TGTGCCTGGAAAAACAGCGGTGGAGAGACCCAGTACTTC. It translates to CAWKNSGGETQYF.

The chain uses TRBV28 and TRBJ1-1, with 8 bases that match TRBD1. CDR1 and CDR2 (germline): MDHEN, SYDVKM. With V trimmed by 6 bases and J by 0 bases, 12 bases remained unmatched. The CDR3 covers 17 residues. The CDR3 region has the DNA TGTGCCAGCAGCCGAGGACAGGGAGGGAGAATGAACACTGAAGCTTTCTTT. It translates to CASSRGQGGRMNTEAFF. Full variable domain (rest looked up from reference TRBV28 and TRBJ1-1): DVKVTQSSRYLVKRTGEKVFLECVQDMDHENMFWYRQDPGLGLRLIYFSYDVKMKEKGDIPEGYSVSREKKERFSLILESASTNQTSMYLCASSRGQGGRMNTEAFFGQGTRLTVV.

The CDR3 nucleotides are TGCAGTGCTAGAGTACAAGAACTCTACACCTTC. Translated, it gives CSARVQELYTF. The rearrangement uses TRBV20-1 and TRBJ1-2, with unresolved D. Germline values: CDR1 DFQATT, CDR2 SNEGSKA (reference sequence). The V end was cut by 1 base, the J end by 10 bases, with 10 bases between. The CDR3 is 11 residues long.

The chain links TRBV5-4 to TRBJ1-1; TRBD1 aligns across 9 bases. The germline gives CDR1 SGHNT, CDR2 YYREEE (reference sequence). Trimming took 0 bases from V and 5 from J; bases not matched to a gene: 5. This CDR3 has 15 residues. The CDR3 nucleotides are TGTGCCAGCAGCTTGGACAGGGGGCTGAGAACTGAAGCTTTCTTT. Protein: CASSLDRGLRTEAFF.

The gene calls are TRBV29-1 and TRBJ1-1; tentatively, D is TRBD1 (6 bases). Germline V gene lookup returns CDR1 SQVTM and CDR2 ANQGSEA. The CDR3 extends over 11 amino acids. Trimming pared 6 bases from V and 10 bases from J, leaving 15 bases between. The CDR3 loop is CSVERGRGAFF. CDR3 sequence (DNA): TGCAGCGTAGAGAGGGGCAGGGGAGCTTTCTTT.

The genes are TRBV7-9 and TRBJ2-7; 8 nucleotides align to TRBD1. CDR1 is SEHNR, CDR2 FQNEAQ, per germline (reference sequence). This CDR3 has 14 residues. V shed 2 bases and J 5 bases; nucleotides not matched to a gene: 5. The CDR3 loop reads CASSLQGALDEQYF. For the CDR3, the DNA is TGTGCCAGCAGCTTACAGGGGGCGCTGGACGAGCAGTACTTC.

CDR3 bases: TGTGCCAGCAGTCCGCGCAGGGCAAGTTGGACTGAAGCTTTCTTT. Residues: CASSPRRASWTEAFF. The gene calls are TRBV6-5 and TRBJ1-1, with D tentatively TRBD1 (5 bases). The CDR3 length is 15 residues. Germline V CDR1 and CDR2: MNHEY, SVGAGI. V was trimmed by 5 bases and J by 5 bases, leaving 18 bases between them.

This clone was recorded once. The chain links TRBV15 to TRBJ1-5; 7 bases fit TRBD1. The CDR3 length is 15 residues. Germline assignment: CDR1 LNHNV and CDR2 YYDKDF (reference sequence). V shed 0 bases and J 5 bases; nucleotides not matched to a gene: 4. DNA of the CDR3: TGTGCCACCAGCAGAGAAGGGGGCTTCGATCAGCCCCAGCATTTT. Translating it yields CATSREGGFDQPQHF.

The chain carries TRBV6-1 and TRBJ1-2; 9 bases line up with TRBD1. Germline values: CDR1 MNHNS, CDR2 SASEGT. This CDR3 has 14 amino acids. J gave up 0 bases and V 5 bases, and 1 base lay outside the gene matches. CDR3 protein: CASSRTGANYGYTF. CDR3 DNA sequence: TGTGCCAGCAGTAGGACAGGGGCTAACTATGGCTACACCTTC.

The CDR3 coding sequence is TGTGCCAGCAGCTTAGATCGGCTCAATCAGCCCCAGCATTTT. It codes for CASSLDRLNQPQHF. The chain carries TRBV7-2 and TRBJ1-5; D unresolved. CDR3 length equals 14 residues. CDR1 and CDR2 from the germline V gene are SGHTA and FQGNSA. Trimming stripped 1 base from V and 3 bases from J, with 7 bases between.

The rearrangement uses TRBV6-1 and TRBJ2-1; D gene unclear. The length of the CDR3 is 9 residues. The germline V and J ends were trimmed by 10 bases and 15 bases, with 13 bases remaining between them. Germline V gene sequence: CDR1 MNHNS, CDR2 SASEGT. The CDR3, as DNA: TGTGCCATCCAGCCACCACTGTTCTTC. Translation: CAIQPPLFF.

The chain links TRBV2 to TRBJ1-2; no clear D gene. CDR3 size: 15 residues. Deletions cut 6 bases from V and 0 bases from J, with 14 bases between. Looked up from germline, CDR1 is SNHLY and CDR2 is FYNNEI. The CDR3 coding sequence is TGTGCCAGCAGCCTTACCTTAGGAGCTAACTATGGCTACACCTTC. Translated: CASSLTLGANYGYTF.

The genes are TRBV4-3 and TRBJ1-1; a weak D match, TRBD1 (5 bases). Germline V gives CDR1 LGHNA, CDR2 YSLEER. Trimming cost V 2 bases and J 1 base, with 14 bases left between them. This CDR3 spans 16 amino acids. The CDR3 bases are TGCGCCAGCAGCCAAAGCCCGGGACGGGGGAACACTGAAGCTTTCTTT. The encoded protein is CASSQSPGRGNTEAFF.

CDR3 protein: CASSQREDPSYNEQFF. The DNA of the CDR3 is TGCGCCAGCAGCCAAAGGGAGGACCCCTCCTACAATGAGCAGTTCTTC. The chain couples TRBV4-3 to TRBJ2-1; weak D call: TRBD2 (6 bases). The CDR3 sequence is 16 residues long. V gave up 2 bases and J gave up 0 bases, with 11 bases separating them. Germline assignment: CDR1 LGHNA and CDR2 YSLEER.